The 13 T cell receptor beta chains listed next were all sequenced from one sample in a study of cytomegalovirus exposure and HLA in healthy donors. 60 Vbeta and 13 Jbeta primers were used in PCR. Repertoires were generated with immunoSEQ multiplex PCR, while TCRdb's copy carries only in-frame clones and drops some. This sample has about 130,000 clones, with approximately 61% found just once. The sample consisted of PBMCs. All receptors come from a human donor in good health.

This clone has only one observation. The CDR3 reads CASSLPAGVNGELFF. The CDR3 DNA sequence: TGTGCCAGCAGCTTGCCAGCGGGAGTAAACGGGGAGCTGTTTTTT. The chain is built from TRBV5-6 and TRBJ2-2, with 8 bases identical to TRBD2. J lost 7 bases, V lost 1 base, and 6 bases had no gene match. Germline V lookup: CDR1 SGHDT, CDR2 YYEEEE. This CDR3 comprises 15 residues.

The rearrangement links TRBV7-6 to TRBJ2-1; 8 bases match TRBD1. With 4 bases clipped from V and 7 bases from J, the junction kept 6 bases outside the gene matches. This CDR3 comprises 14 residues. Germline V gives CDR1 SGHVS, CDR2 FNYEAQ. CDR3 sequence reads: CASSSFRTGNEQFF. CDR3 nucleotide sequence: TGTGCCAGCAGCTCCTTCCGGACAGGGAATGAGCAGTTCTTC.

This clone was counted between two and nine times. The chain carries TRBV6-8 and TRBJ2-1; 11 bases match TRBD2. The CDR3 contains 21 residues. The V and J ends lost 6 bases and 6 bases, in that order; junction bases with no gene match: 25. Germline V gene lookup returns CDR1 MNHGY and CDR2 SAAAGT. The CDR3 here is CASRHGQGISSGGFGGNEQFF. Written as DNA, the CDR3 is TGTGCCAGCAGACACGGACAGGGGATTTCTAGCGGGGGGTTCGGCGGCAATGAGCAGTTCTTC.

This clone came up once. The chain is built from TRBV11-2 and TRBJ2-1; 7 nucleotides match TRBD2. Germline V lookup: CDR1 SGHAT, CDR2 FQNNGV. CDR3 length equals 18 residues. Trimming at V came to 1 base and at J to 2 bases, leaving 11 bases not matched to a gene. CDR3 residues: CASSLGPDSGLTYNEQFF. The CDR3 DNA reads as TGTGCCAGCAGCTTAGGCCCCGATAGCGGGCTAACCTACAATGAGCAGTTCTTC.

V usage is TRBV6-1 and J usage is TRBJ2-1, with TRBD2 matching 16 bases. Germline CDR1 is MNHNS and CDR2 is SASEGT. The V and J ends lost 4 bases and 7 bases, in that order; junction bases with no gene match: 10. The CDR3 runs 18 residues. CDR3 protein: CASSGGLAGGKIGNEQFF. The CDR3 DNA sequence: TGTGCCAGCAGTGGGGGACTAGCGGGAGGGAAGATTGGAAATGAGCAGTTCTTC.

This chain uses TRBV27 with TRBJ2-4; 11 positions match TRBD1. V lost 7 bases, J lost 5 bases, and 13 bases stayed unmatched. This CDR3 region has 17 residues. Germline V gives CDR1 MNHEY, CDR2 SMNVEV (reference sequence). CDR3 coding DNA: TGTGCCAGCATAATCCCCACGGGACAGGGGGACCAAAACATTCAGTACTTC. It codes for CASIIPTGQGDQNIQYF.

This clone has a single count. This chain connects TRBV7-6 to TRBJ2-7; 8 bases line up with TRBD2. After removal of 5 bases from V and 0 bases from J, the junction contained 9 bases not matched to a gene. Germline CDR1 is SGHVS and CDR2 is FNYEAQ. The CDR3 spans 16 residues. The DNA for the CDR3 is TGTGCCAGCAGCCCCTTAGCGGGAAAAATCTCCTACGAGCAGTACTTC. Translation: CASSPLAGKISYEQYF.

V gene TRBV4-1 combines with J gene TRBJ2-7; 9 bases line up with TRBD2. Germline V gene data show CDR1 as MGHRA and CDR2 as YSYEKL. The CDR3 spans 16 residues. Germline trimming cut 2 bases from V and 2 bases from J; bases unmatched to any gene: 7. CDR3 DNA sequence: TGCGCCAGCAGCCAAAGGGTAGCGGGAGTGACCTACGAGCAGTACTTC. It encodes CASSQRVAGVTYEQYF.

The chain carries TRBV7-9 and TRBJ2-2; 7 nucleotides line up with TRBD2. CDR3 size: 16 residues. Germline CDR1 SEHNR, CDR2 FQNEAQ (reference sequence). The trim removed 1 base at V and 1 base at J, leaving 3 bases unmatched. The CDR3 loop reads CASSLDLAENTGELFF. CDR3 nucleotides: TGTGCCAGCAGCTTAGATCTAGCGGAGAACACCGGGGAGCTGTTTTTT.

CDR3 coding DNA: TGTGCCAGCAGCTTGAATAGCGACTCCTACGAGCAGTACTTC. Translation: CASSLNSDSYEQYF. The genes are TRBV5-4 and TRBJ2-7, with a possible D match to TRBD2 (5 bases). V lost 1 base and J 0 bases, leaving 8 bases between the germline ends. CDR3 size: 14 residues. The germline CDR1 and CDR2 sequences are SGHNT and YYREEE (reference sequence).

J is TRBJ2-3 and V is TRBV6-1; TRBD1 matches at 9 bases. The CDR3 totals 17 residues. Germline V lookup: CDR1 MNHNS, CDR2 SASEGT. The V and J ends lost 4 bases and 3 bases, in that order; junction bases with no gene match: 11. Here the CDR3 DNA reads TGTGCCAGCAGTGGATCTACCGGGACAGGGATAACAGATACGCAGTATTTT. As protein: CASSGSTGTGITDTQYF.

CDR3 sequence: CASSLELGVDTQYF. The DNA of the CDR3 is TGTGCCAGCAGCTTAGAACTGGGCGTAGATACGCAGTATTTT. This chain links TRBV11-2 with TRBJ2-3; D is unclear. CDR1 SGHAT and CDR2 FQNNGV come from the germline V gene. Trimming left V 0 bases short and J 5 bases short, with 9 bases between. The CDR3 totals 14 residues.

The CDR3 region is CASSSPRGRTNTEAFF. The CDR3, as DNA: TGTGCCAGCAGTTCCCCCCGCGGGCGGACGAACACTGAAGCTTTCTTT. V usage is TRBV6-5 and J usage is TRBJ1-1; no clear D. This CDR3 has 16 residues. Trimming removed 4 bases from V and 1 base from J, with 16 bases in between. Germline lookup yields CDR1 MNHEY and CDR2 SVGAGI.